The source of this TCR beta chain is a study of blood T cell repertoires in COVID-19. Study summary: The United States, Italy and Spain provided the acute and convalescent COVID-19 samples. Nucleic acid was either cDNA or gDNA, and it came from T cells, B-cell-depleted T cells, or PBMCs.

The sample holds a few counts of this clone. V lost 3 bases to trimming and J lost 0 bases, with 8 bases between them. Looked up from germline, CDR1 is SNHLY and CDR2 is FYNNEI. The CDR3 sequence is 15 residues long. Some clones are missing from TCRdb's copy, which holds only in-frame ones; the method was immunoSEQ multiplex PCR. The repertoire includes around 200,000 clones, 60% to 85% of them detected once, and 5.5% sits in the top ten. The source is a woman in her seventies with acute or convalescent COVID-19. Sequencing input: peripheral blood. The V call is TRBV2, the J call TRBJ1-4; D remains ambiguous. The CDR3 loop reads CASSDDSATNEKLFF. The CDR3 DNA follows: TGTGCCAGCAGTGACGACTCTGCAACTAATGAAAAACTGTTTTTT.